This entry lists 31 T cell receptor beta chains sequenced from one sample in a study of shared clonotypes between healthy human individuals. Profiled with immunoSEQ multiplex PCR; TCRdb holds only in-frame clones, not every one. The profile shows around 700,000 clones, about three quarters of them singletons. Sample: memory CD4+ T cells sorted from blood. The subset here: CD45RA-negative fraction. The receptors come from a woman younger than 45 in good health.

CDR3 DNA: TGTGCCAGCAGCCCGAAGTCGCTACTAGCGGGAGTCTACGAGCAGTACTTC. Protein: CASSPKSLLAGVYEQYF. The chain joins TRBV5-6 to TRBJ2-7; 11 bases line up with TRBD2. CDR1 SGHDT and CDR2 YYEEEE come from the germline V gene. This CDR3 contains 17 residues. V trimming: 4 bases; J trimming: 3 bases; junction bases outside the gene matches: 12.

The chain is built from TRBV5-1 and TRBJ2-3; 7 bases are a match to TRBD2. The V segment lost 1 base and the J segment 2 bases; nucleotides outside the gene matches: 13. CDR3 length equals 18 residues. The V gene's germline CDR1 is SGHRS and CDR2 YFSETQ. CDR3 region: CASSLIAGNIRFTDTQYF. CDR3 bases: TGCGCCAGCAGCTTGATAGCGGGTAACATCAGGTTCACAGATACGCAGTATTTT.

The rearrangement joins TRBV19 to TRBJ1-2, with 9 nucleotides matching TRBD1. Germline V gene lookup returns CDR1 LNHDA and CDR2 SQIVND (reference sequence). CDR3 length: 11 amino acids. V gave up 9 bases and J gave up 14 bases; unmatched junction bases: 10. The CDR3 loop is CARTGGPPETF. As DNA, the CDR3 is TGTGCCAGGACAGGGGGACCCCCTGAAACCTTC. Variable domain in full (rest from reference TRBV19 and TRBJ1-2): DGGITQSPKYLFRKEGQNVTLSCEQNLNHDAMYWYRQDPGQGLRLIYYSQIVNDFQKGDIAEGYSVSREKKESFPLTVTSAQKNPTAFYLCARTGGPPETFGSGTRLTVV.

CDR3 sequence reads: CASSNRAGGYTF. The DNA for the CDR3 is TGTGCCAGCAGCAACAGGGCCGGCGGCTACACCTTC. The chain couples TRBV11-2 to TRBJ1-2, with TRBD1 as a possible D gene (6 bases). The V end lost 5 bases, the J end lost 8 bases, and 12 bases lay between the germline ends. In germline, CDR1 is SGHAT, CDR2 FQNNGV. This CDR3 comprises 12 residues.

The chain employs TRBV7-9 and TRBJ1-4, with 11 positions matching TRBD1. This CDR3 has 17 residues. Germline V gene lookup returns CDR1 SEHNR and CDR2 FQNEAQ (reference sequence). Germline trimming cut 2 bases from V and 2 bases from J; bases unmatched to any gene: 4. The CDR3, as DNA: TGTGCCAGCAGCTTATCGGACAGGGGGCCGACTAATGAAAAACTGTTTTTT. Translated, it gives CASSLSDRGPTNEKLFF.

J is TRBJ2-1 and V is TRBV5-1, with 7 bases aligning to TRBD2. CDR3 size: 16 residues. CDR1 SGHRS and CDR2 YFSETQ come from the germline V gene. V lost 2 bases, J lost 1 base, and 6 bases stayed unmatched. The CDR3 loop reads CASSLREVGSYNEQFF. The DNA of the CDR3 is TGCGCCAGCAGCTTACGGGAGGTCGGATCCTACAATGAGCAGTTCTTC.

The chain carries TRBV9 and TRBJ1-2; weak D call: TRBD1 (5 bases). Germline CDR1 SGDLS, CDR2 YYNGEE. The CDR3 is made up of 14 amino acids. Trimming took 0 bases from V and 4 from J, leaving 10 bases between them. The CDR3 sequence is CASSVASGGYGYTF. CDR3 nucleotide sequence: TGTGCCAGCAGCGTAGCGTCGGGGGGCTATGGCTACACCTTC. Together with reference TRBV9 and TRBJ1-2, the CDR3 gives the full variable domain: DSGVTQTPKHLITATGQRVTLRCSPRSGDLSVYWYQQSLDQGLQFLIQYYNGEERAKGNILERFSAQQFPDLHSELNLSSLELGDSALYFCASSVASGGYGYTFGSGTRLTVV.

The chain has TRBV11-2 and TRBJ2-1; 8 bases are a match to TRBD1. Germline V gene lookup returns CDR1 SGHAT and CDR2 FQNNGV. The J segment lost 1 base and the V segment lost 6 bases, leaving 11 bases of the junction unmatched. This CDR3 contains 17 residues. The CDR3 DNA is TGTGCCAGCAGTTCGCCAGGGGGCATTGGGTCCTACAATGAGCAGTTCTTC. It specifies CASSSPGGIGSYNEQFF. Variable domain in full (rest from reference TRBV11-2 and TRBJ2-1): EAGVAQSPRYKIIEKRQSVAFWCNPISGHATLYWYQQILGQGPKLLIQFQNNGVVDDSQLPKDRFSAERLKGVDSTLKIQPAKLEDSAVYLCASSSPGGIGSYNEQFFGPGTRLTVL.

This clone was seen at least ten times. The genes are TRBV2 and TRBJ1-2; 7 positions match TRBD1. J gave up 0 bases and V 8 bases, and 9 bases lay outside the gene matches. Looked up from germline, CDR1 is SNHLY and CDR2 is FYNNEI. The CDR3 consists of 15 residues. As DNA, the CDR3 is TGTGCCAGCTCACGACAGGGAACAGCTAACTATGGCTACACCTTC. Its translation: CASSRQGTANYGYTF. The whole variable domain, filled in from reference TRBV2 and TRBJ1-2, reads EPEVTQTPSHQVTQMGQEVILRCVPISNHLYFYWYRQILGQKVEFLVSFYNNEISEKSEIFDDQFSVERPDGSNFTLKIRSTKLEDSAMYFCASSRQGTANYGYTFGSGTRLTVV.

CDR3 DNA: TGTGCCAGCAGCGAATTTCCCTGGCAGGCTAGAAGAAGTGCTGAAGCTTTCTTT. Amino acid sequence: CASSEFPWQARRSAEAFF. This chain links TRBV6-1 with TRBJ1-1; D is unresolved. V was shortened by 6 bases and J by 6 bases, with 29 bases between the two germline ends. Germline-derived CDR1 and CDR2 are MNHNS and SASEGT. This CDR3 has 18 residues.

This chain connects TRBV27 to TRBJ1-6, with 9 bases lining up with TRBD1. CDR1 is MNHEY, CDR2 SMNVEV, per germline (reference sequence). J lost 6 bases, V lost 6 bases, and 6 bases had no gene match. CDR3 size: 15 residues. The DNA for the CDR3 is TGTGCCAGCAGCCCGGACAGGGGACTTAATTCACCCCTCCACTTT. Protein: CASSPDRGLNSPLHF.

The rearrangement joins TRBV7-9 to TRBJ1-1; D is undetermined. CDR3 length equals 14 residues. CDR1 and CDR2 from the germline V gene are SEHNR and FQNEAQ (reference sequence). The germline V and J ends were trimmed by 5 bases and 0 bases, with 10 bases remaining between them. This CDR3 is CASSRTVLNTEAFF. CDR3 in DNA: TGTGCCAGCAGCCGGACGGTTTTGAACACTGAAGCTTTCTTT.

This clone was seen a few times. V gene TRBV30 combines with J gene TRBJ2-7, with D perhaps assigned TRBD1 or TRBD2 (5 bases each). The V gene's germline CDR1 is GTSNPN and CDR2 SVGIG (reference sequence). There are 14 residues in the CDR3. V shed 0 bases and J shed 2 bases, with 11 bases lying between them. Written as DNA, the CDR3 is TGTGCCTGGAGTGTACAAACGGGACCCTACGAGCAGTACTTC. This translates into CAWSVQTGPYEQYF.

V and J are TRBV19 and TRBJ2-5, with 11 bases identical to TRBD2. CDR3 size: 14 residues. Germline CDR1 is LNHDA and CDR2 is SQIVND (reference sequence). V trimming: 7 bases; J trimming: 5 bases; junction bases outside the gene matches: 6. CDR3 DNA sequence: TGTGCCAGTAAACTAGCGGGAGAAGCGGAGACCCAGTACTTC. Its translation: CASKLAGEAETQYF.

This clone was observed at least ten times. The J gene is TRBJ2-1, the V gene TRBV4-1; D is undetermined. The CDR3 is 17 amino acids. V was trimmed by 1 base and J by 0 bases, leaving 13 bases between them. Germline CDR1 and CDR2: MGHRA and YSYEKL. CDR3 amino acids: CASSQVDMGFSYNEQFF. For the CDR3, the DNA is TGCGCCAGCAGCCAAGTTGATATGGGTTTCTCCTACAATGAGCAGTTCTTC.

This clone was found a few times. V and J are TRBV28 and TRBJ2-1, with D unclear. Germline CDR1 MDHEN, CDR2 SYDVKM. The CDR3 loop spans 17 amino acids. The V end lost 3 bases, the J end lost 0 bases, and 15 bases lay between the germline ends. The CDR3 DNA is TGTGCCAGCAGTTTCCTCACGGCTACCGGCTCCTACAATGAGCAGTTCTTC. Protein: CASSFLTATGSYNEQFF.

The CDR3: CASSIASGDGYEQYF. CDR3 coding DNA: TGTGCCAGTAGTATAGCCAGCGGAGATGGTTACGAGCAGTACTTC. The rearrangement joins TRBV19 to TRBJ2-7, with D maybe TRBD2 (5 bases). Trimming pared 1 base from V and 4 bases from J, leaving 14 bases between. CDR3 size: 15 residues. The germline gives CDR1 LNHDA, CDR2 SQIVND (reference sequence).

The V and J genes are TRBV27 and TRBJ2-1; tentatively, D is TRBD2 (5 bases). CDR1 MNHEY and CDR2 SMNVEV come from the germline V gene (reference sequence). The CDR3 totals 15 residues. The V and J ends lost 6 bases and 0 bases respectively, with 12 bases between them. CDR3: CASRLVGGSYNEQFF. The DNA for the CDR3 is TGTGCCAGCAGACTAGTCGGTGGCTCCTACAATGAGCAGTTCTTC.

This chain connects TRBV2 to TRBJ2-1, with 12 bases lining up with TRBD1. Germline CDR1 SNHLY, CDR2 FYNNEI. The J segment lost 8 bases and the V segment lost 6 bases, leaving 8 bases of the junction unmatched. CDR3 length: 15 residues. For the CDR3, the DNA is TGTGCCAGCAGAGGGGACAGGGGGCTGAGGTATGAGCAGTTCTTC. It yields the protein CASRGDRGLRYEQFF.

About this clone itself: The sample has other DNA sequences that encode this CDR3 too. The rearrangement uses TRBV18 and TRBJ2-3; D gene unclear. The germline V gene encodes CDR1 KGHSH and CDR2 LQKENI. This CDR3 is 12 amino acids long. The V end was cut by 3 bases, the J end by 2 bases, with 3 bases between. Here the CDR3 DNA reads TGTGCCAGCTCACCTCCCACAGATACGCAGTATTTT. The encoded protein is CASSPPTDTQYF.

This clone was seen a few times. The J gene is TRBJ1-2, the V gene TRBV20-1; a possible D gene is TRBD1 (5 bases). The germline gives CDR1 DFQATT, CDR2 SNEGSKA (reference sequence). V lost 8 bases, J lost 4 bases, and 11 bases lay in between. This CDR3 comprises 11 residues. The CDR3 spells CSTGVAYGYTF. The DNA for the CDR3 is TGCAGTACGGGGGTTGCCTATGGCTACACCTTC.

J is TRBJ2-3 and V is TRBV18; no reliable D call. Germline V lookup: CDR1 KGHSH, CDR2 LQKENI. The CDR3 is made up of 14 amino acids. Trimming pared 2 bases from V and 1 base from J, leaving 7 bases between. CDR3 sequence (DNA): TGTGCCAGCTCACCAAAGCGACGCACAGATACGCAGTATTTT. This translates into CASSPKRRTDTQYF.

In this sample, this clone turned up many times. This rearrangement joins TRBV5-1 to TRBJ2-7; 7 nucleotides match TRBD1. V gave up 4 bases and J gave up 0 bases; unmatched junction bases: 4. The length of the CDR3 is 14 residues. Germline V gives CDR1 SGHRS, CDR2 YFSETQ. The CDR3 DNA sequence: TGCGCCAGCAGCCCGGGGACAGCCTCCTACGAGCAGTACTTC. It is translated as CASSPGTASYEQYF.

This clone was counted a single time. This chain connects TRBV2 to TRBJ1-3; D not certain. CDR1 SNHLY and CDR2 FYNNEI come from the germline V gene. This CDR3 has 15 residues. The V end was cut by 3 bases, the J end by 0 bases, with 9 bases between. The CDR3 spells CASSERPRSGNTIYF. CDR3 sequence (DNA): TGTGCCAGCAGTGAGAGACCGCGCTCTGGAAACACCATATATTTT.

This chain links TRBV28 with TRBJ1-2, with D unresolved. Germline assignment: CDR1 MDHEN and CDR2 SYDVKM. CDR3 size: 14 residues. Trimming stripped 3 bases from V and 4 bases from J, with 12 bases between. The CDR3 region has the DNA TGTGCCAGCAGTTTGACGGAGAAGATCTATGGCTACACCTTC. This codes for CASSLTEKIYGYTF.

The CDR3 DNA sequence: TGTGCCAGCACCAACCTCGGATACAGCACAGATACGCAGTATTTT. Translation gives CASTNLGYSTDTQYF. The gene calls are TRBV6-1 and TRBJ2-3; D not resolved. CDR3 length equals 15 residues. The V gene lost 7 bases and the J gene lost 0 bases, with 14 bases spanning the gap. Per germline, CDR1 MNHNS and CDR2 SASEGT.

Comments on this clone: A read error is possible here, since a much larger clone lies one base away. The identical CDR3 is also encoded by other nucleotide sequences in the sample. V and J are TRBV7-9 and TRBJ2-7, with TRBD2 matching over 7 bases. Germline CDR1 and CDR2: SEHNR and FQNEAQ (reference sequence). The CDR3 totals 13 residues. V gave up 3 bases and J gave up 1 base; unmatched junction bases: 0. The chain's CDR3 is CASSFGGSYEQYF. The CDR3 DNA is TGTGCCAGCAGCTTCGGGGGGTCCTACGAGCAGTACTTC.

As to this clone: A much bigger clone sits one base away, suggesting this may be a read error. The V and J genes are TRBV5-1 and TRBJ2-2; possibly TRBD2 for D (7 bases). CDR1 is SGHRS and CDR2 is YFSETQ in the germline V gene. The length of the CDR3 is 15 residues. The CDR3 coding sequence is TGCGCCAGCAGCTTGTACTCAGGGGCGAGCGGGGAGCTGTCTTTT. This translates into CASSLYSGASGELSF.

The chain employs TRBV7-9 and TRBJ1-3; D gene ambiguous. The V and J ends lost 2 bases and 4 bases respectively, with 9 bases between them. The germline V gene has CDR1 SEHNR and CDR2 FQNEAQ (reference sequence). The CDR3 is made up of 14 amino acids. The CDR3 sequence is CASSLRGIGNTIYF. CDR3 nucleotides: TGTGCCAGCAGCTTACGAGGTATCGGAAACACCATATATTTT.

V is TRBV4-2 and J is TRBJ2-1, with a tentative D call TRBD1 (6 bases). This CDR3 contains 16 residues. V lost 4 bases and J 4 bases, leaving 17 bases between the germline ends. The V gene's germline CDR1 is LGHNA and CDR2 YNFKEQ. The CDR3 sequence is CASSPPNRARYNEQFF. In DNA, the CDR3 is TGTGCCAGCAGCCCGCCAAACAGGGCTAGGTACAATGAGCAGTTCTTC.

Notes on this clone: Other DNA sequences from this sample encode an identical CDR3 as well. V gene TRBV27 combines with J gene TRBJ1-1; D is unclear. This CDR3 has 14 amino acids. V lost 3 bases to trimming and J lost 0 bases, with 8 bases between them. Germline CDR1 and CDR2: MNHEY and SMNVEV (reference sequence). CDR3 loop: CASSFRHLNTEAFF. In DNA form, the CDR3 reads TGTGCCAGCAGTTTTCGACACTTGAACACTGAAGCTTTCTTT.